The rows below give T cell receptor beta chains drawn from one sample of a study of T cell responses to AZD1222 COVID-19 vaccine. The method was immunoSEQ multiplex PCR; TCRdb's version includes in-frame clones alone and lacks a portion of them. The top ten clones hold about 8.3% of a sample with about 110,000 clones, 85% to 95% of them seen once. The sequencing used peripheral blood, collected on day 0 of AZD1222 vaccination. These receptors originate from an adult in good health. The CDR3 runs from the conserved cysteine through the conserved F or W. The order of the fields is D gene, J gene, clone size, V gene, CDR3 protein, CDR3 DNA. The D gene is left open where the match is weak. For some rows the clone size is stated as once, few or many, or as a class when expanded; others skip it.

. | TRBJ2-2 | once | TRBV6-5 | CASSPFRGTGELFF | TGTGCCAGCAGTCCTTTCAGGGGCACCGGGGAGCTGTTTTTT
. | TRBJ2-3 | . | TRBV27 | CASRPVRGSTDTQYF | TGTGCCAGCAGACCTGTCCGGGGTAGCACAGATACGCAGTATTTT
TRBD1 | TRBJ1-2 | . | TRBV30 | CAWSPQGAGGYTF | TGTGCCTGGAGTCCACAGGGGGCGGGGGGCTACACCTTC
. | TRBJ1-2 | . | TRBV19 | CASSISGRNYGYTF | TGTGCCAGTAGTATATCTGGCAGGAACTATGGCTACACCTTC
. | TRBJ1-6 | . | TRBV6-4 | CASSDTEGSPLHF | TGTGCCAGCAGTGACACGGAAGGGTCACCCCTCCACTTT
. | TRBJ1-1 | . | TRBV15 | CATSTTGVNEAFF | TGTGCCACCAGCACGACAGGAGTCAATGAAGCTTTCTTT
. | TRBJ1-5 | . | TRBV12-3/TRBV12-4 | CASSSHPRSQHF | TGTGCCAGCAGTTCCCACCCACGGTCCCAGCATTTT
TRBD1 | TRBJ2-2 | . | TRBV19 | CASRGTGATGELFF | TGTGCCAGTCGGGGGACAGGGGCCACCGGGGAGCTGTTTTTT
. | TRBJ1-2 | . | TRBV2 | CASNKETSRGYTF | TGTGCCAGCAATAAGGAGACGTCGCGGGGCTACACCTTC
TRBD1 | TRBJ2-3 | . | TRBV7-3 | CASSPTGGSTDTQYF | TGTGCCAGCAGCCCCACAGGGGGCAGCACAGATACGCAGTATTTT
. | TRBJ1-3 | . | TRBV3-1/TRBV3-2 | CASSQDVPGSSGNTIYF | TGTGCCAGCAGCCAAGATGTCCCGGGTAGCTCTGGAAACACCATATATTTT
TRBD1 | TRBJ2-1 | . | TRBV6-2/TRBV6-3 | CASSYSKYRGHYNEQFF | TGTGCCAGCAGTTACTCGAAATACAGGGGGCACTACAATGAGCAGTTCTTC
. | TRBJ2-7 | . | TRBV28 | CATREVTSYEQYF | TGTGCCACCAGGGAGGTCACCTCCTACGAGCAGTACTTC
. | TRBJ1-2 | . | TRBV29-1 | CSVGQTNYGYTF | TGCAGCGTTGGGCAGACTAACTATGGCTACACCTTC
. | TRBJ2-3 | . | TRBV9 | CASSVGGPTDTQYF | TGTGCCAGCAGCGTAGGTGGACCGACAGATACGCAGTATTTT
. | TRBJ1-1 | . | TRBV28 | CASTGSTEAFF | TGTGCCAGCACAGGGTCCACTGAAGCTTTCTTT
. | TRBJ2-1 | . | TRBV28 | CASSSPVKNEQFF | TGTGCCAGCAGTTCCCCCGTTAAAAATGAGCAGTTCTTC
. | TRBJ2-1 | medium-sized | TRBV10-3 | CAISESGVSYNEQFF | TGTGCCATCAGTGAGTCGGGGGTCTCCTACAATGAGCAGTTCTTC
. | TRBJ2-3 | . | TRBV24-1 | CATSGSALADTQYF | TGTGCCACCAGTGGATCAGCCCTAGCAGATACGCAGTATTTT
TRBD1 | TRBJ1-6 | . | TRBV19 | CASRDRGRSPLHF | TGTGCCAGTAGGGACAGGGGGCGTTCACCCCTCCACTTT
. | TRBJ2-7 | . | TRBV11-3 | CASSPRQYYEQYF | TGTGCCAGCAGCCCAAGACAGTATTACGAGCAGTACTTC
. | TRBJ2-7 | . | TRBV9 | CASSRAAGYEQYF | TGTGCCAGCAGCCGGGCCGCTGGCTACGAGCAGTACTTC
TRBD1 | TRBJ1-5 | . | TRBV28 | CASSLRDSLNQPQHF | TGTGCCAGCAGTTTGCGGGACAGCCTGAATCAGCCCCAGCATTTT
TRBD2 | TRBJ2-3 | . | TRBV7-9 | CASSASGGATDTQYF | TGTGCCAGCAGCGCCAGCGGGGGGGCCACAGATACGCAGTATTTT
. | TRBJ1-1 | . | TRBV7-9 | CASSLGGPEAFF | TGTGCCAGCAGCTTAGGGGGTCCTGAAGCTTTCTTT
. | TRBJ1-1 | . | TRBV13 | CASRLRQESSTEAFF | TGTGCCAGCAGGTTGAGACAGGAGTCTTCAACTGAAGCTTTCTTT
. | TRBJ1-2 | once | TRBV7-9 | CASSPEAGRLYGYTF | TGTGCCAGCAGCCCGGAGGCAGGGAGACTCTATGGCTACACCTTC
. | TRBJ1-4 | . | TRBV11-2 | CASRRATNEKLFF | TGTGCCAGCAGACGCGCAACTAATGAAAAACTGTTTTTT
. | TRBJ2-7 | . | TRBV5-1 | CASSLRSGFPYEQYF | TGCGCCAGCAGCTTGCGCAGCGGATTCCCCTACGAGCAGTACTTC
. | TRBJ1-1 | . | TRBV7-2 | CASSPYGGTTEAFF | TGTGCCAGCAGCCCTTACGGGGGGACCACTGAAGCTTTCTTT
. | TRBJ2-7 | . | TRBV14 | CASSQGKWLRAPYEQYF | TGTGCCAGCAGCCAGGGAAAATGGTTGCGGGCCCCCTACGAGCAGTACTTC
TRBD1 | TRBJ1-6 | . | TRBV6-6 | CASSQDRGNSPLHF | TGTGCCAGCAGCCAGGACAGGGGGAATTCACCCCTCCACTTT
. | TRBJ1-6 | . | TRBV28 | CASGQNNSPLHF | TGTGCCAGCGGGCAGAATAATTCACCCCTCCACTTT
. | TRBJ2-2 | . | TRBV19 | CASTLKVAPGELFF | TGTGCCAGTACCCTCAAGGTAGCTCCCGGGGAGCTGTTTTTT
. | TRBJ1-5 | . | TRBV28 | CASTGARNQPQHF | TGTGCCAGCACTGGGGCGAGGAATCAGCCCCAGCATTTT
TRBD2 | TRBJ2-3 | . | TRBV9 | CASSVSGGHSTDTQYF | TGTGCCAGCAGCGTGAGCGGGGGGCACAGCACAGATACGCAGTATTTT
TRBD1 | TRBJ2-2 | few | TRBV24-1 | CATSDTGTGNTGELFF | TGTGCCACCAGTGATACCGGGACAGGGAACACCGGGGAGCTGTTTTTT
. | TRBJ2-3 | once | TRBV6-5 | CASRPVASTDTQYF | TGTGCCAGCAGGCCGGTCGCTAGCACAGATACGCAGTATTTT
. | TRBJ2-3 | once | TRBV28 | CASSLGGSSTDTQYF | TGTGCCAGCAGTTTAGGGGGGTCTAGCACAGATACGCAGTATTTT
. | TRBJ2-5 | . | TRBV29-1 | CSVERTGQETQYF | TGCAGCGTTGAAAGAACAGGGCAAGAGACCCAGTACTTC
. | TRBJ1-2 | . | TRBV6-4 | CASSDEGLGGYTF | TGTGCCAGCAGTGATGAGGGCTTGGGGGGCTACACCTTC
. | TRBJ2-2 | . | TRBV7-2 | CASSLVNSNTGELFF | TGTGCCAGCAGCTTAGTTAATTCAAACACCGGGGAGCTGTTTTTT
TRBD1 | TRBJ1-4 | . | TRBV6-5 | CASTRTGTVEKLFF | TGTGCCAGCACACGGACAGGGACGGTCGAAAAACTGTTTTTT
. | TRBJ1-3 | . | TRBV5-1 | CASSLNPTGPSGNTIYF | TGCGCCAGCAGCTTAAATCCCACAGGGCCTTCTGGAAACACCATATATTTT
. | TRBJ1-2 | once | TRBV28 | CASSDGAAYGYTF | TGTGCCAGCAGTGATGGGGCCGCCTATGGCTACACCTTC
. | TRBJ2-7 | . | TRBV18 | CASSPDLVTGDYEQYF | TGTGCCAGCTCACCCGACCTTGTGACCGGGGATTACGAGCAGTACTTC
TRBD1 | TRBJ2-7 | . | TRBV6-6 | CATGQAYEQYF | TGTGCCACGGGACAGGCCTACGAGCAGTACTTC
. | TRBJ1-1 | . | TRBV19 | CASNWGTTEAFF | TGTGCCAGTAATTGGGGTACCACTGAAGCTTTCTTT
. | TRBJ2-7 | . | TRBV2 | CASSEIRGYEQYF | TGTGCCAGCAGTGAAATTCGAGGGTACGAGCAGTACTTC
. | TRBJ1-2 | . | TRBV5-1 | CASSWAGTTNYGYTF | TGCGCCAGCAGCTGGGCCGGGACAACTAACTATGGCTACACCTTC